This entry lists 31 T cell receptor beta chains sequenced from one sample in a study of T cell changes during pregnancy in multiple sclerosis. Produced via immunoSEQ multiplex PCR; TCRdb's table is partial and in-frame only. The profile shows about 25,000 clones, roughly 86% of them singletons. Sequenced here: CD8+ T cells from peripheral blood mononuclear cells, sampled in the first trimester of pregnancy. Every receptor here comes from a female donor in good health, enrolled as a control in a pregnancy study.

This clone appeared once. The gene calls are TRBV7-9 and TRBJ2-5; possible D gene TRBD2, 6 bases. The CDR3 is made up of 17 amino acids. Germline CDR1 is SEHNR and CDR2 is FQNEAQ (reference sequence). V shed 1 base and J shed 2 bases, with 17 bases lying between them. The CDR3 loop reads CASSLGLGLAAQETQYF. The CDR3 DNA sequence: TGTGCCAGCAGCTTAGGCTTGGGATTAGCGGCACAAGAGACCCAGTACTTC.

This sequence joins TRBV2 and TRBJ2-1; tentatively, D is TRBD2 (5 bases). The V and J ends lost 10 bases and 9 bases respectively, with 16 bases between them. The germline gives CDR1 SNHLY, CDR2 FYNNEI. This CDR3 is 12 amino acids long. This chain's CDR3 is CATARDRGEQFF. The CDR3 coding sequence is TGTGCCACAGCAAGGGATCGGGGTGAGCAGTTCTTC.

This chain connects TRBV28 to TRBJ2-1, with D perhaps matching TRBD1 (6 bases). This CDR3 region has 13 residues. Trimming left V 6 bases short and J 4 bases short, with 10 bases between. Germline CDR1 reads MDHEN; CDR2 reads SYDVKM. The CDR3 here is CASSPTGYNEQFF. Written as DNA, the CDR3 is TGTGCCAGCAGCCCGACAGGATACAATGAGCAGTTCTTC.

CDR3: CASSLDLGYEQYF. CDR3 in DNA: TGTGCCAGCAGCCTAGACCTTGGCTACGAGCAGTACTTC. The chain links TRBV7-3 to TRBJ2-7, with D unclear. Germline CDR1 and CDR2: SGHTA and FQGTGA. Trimming shortened V by 5 bases and J by 3 bases, and 11 bases separated the two germline ends. The CDR3 spans 13 residues.

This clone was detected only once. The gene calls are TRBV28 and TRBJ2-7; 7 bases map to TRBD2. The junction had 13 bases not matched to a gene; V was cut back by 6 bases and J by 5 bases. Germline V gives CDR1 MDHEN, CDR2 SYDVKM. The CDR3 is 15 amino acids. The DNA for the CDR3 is TGTGCCAGCAGCCTCACGACAGTGGGACTAAACGAGCAGTACTTC. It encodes CASSLTTVGLNEQYF.

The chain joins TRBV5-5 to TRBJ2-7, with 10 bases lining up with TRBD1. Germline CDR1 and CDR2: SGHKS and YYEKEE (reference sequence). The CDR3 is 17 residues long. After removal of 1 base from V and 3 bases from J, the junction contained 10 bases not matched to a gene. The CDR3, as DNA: TGTGCCAGCAGCTTGTCCAGGACAGGGGGTACTAACTACGAGCAGTACTTC. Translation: CASSLSRTGGTNYEQYF.

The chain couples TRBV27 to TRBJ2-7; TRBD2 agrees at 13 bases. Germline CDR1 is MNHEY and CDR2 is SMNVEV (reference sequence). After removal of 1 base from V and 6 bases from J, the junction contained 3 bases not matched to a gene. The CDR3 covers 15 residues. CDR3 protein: CASSLWTSGGSEQYF. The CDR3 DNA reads TGTGCCAGCAGTTTATGGACTAGCGGGGGCAGCGAGCAGTACTTC.

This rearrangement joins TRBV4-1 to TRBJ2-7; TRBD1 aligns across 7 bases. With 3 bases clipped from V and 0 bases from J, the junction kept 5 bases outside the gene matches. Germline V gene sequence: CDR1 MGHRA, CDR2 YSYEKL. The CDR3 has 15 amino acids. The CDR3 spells CASSHGQASSYEQYF. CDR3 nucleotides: TGCGCCAGCAGCCATGGACAGGCGAGCTCCTACGAGCAGTACTTC.

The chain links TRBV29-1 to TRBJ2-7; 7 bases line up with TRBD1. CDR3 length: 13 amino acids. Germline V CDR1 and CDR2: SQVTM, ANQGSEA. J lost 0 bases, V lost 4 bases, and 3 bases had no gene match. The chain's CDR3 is CSVVGGLSYEQYF. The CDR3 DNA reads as TGCAGCGTTGTAGGGGGCCTCTCCTACGAGCAGTACTTC.

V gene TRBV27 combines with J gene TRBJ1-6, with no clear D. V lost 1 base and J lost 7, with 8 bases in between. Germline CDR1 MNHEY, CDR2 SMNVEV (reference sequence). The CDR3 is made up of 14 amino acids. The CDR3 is CASSLYQMNSPLHF. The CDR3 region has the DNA TGTGCCAGCAGTTTATATCAGATGAATTCACCCCTCCACTTT.

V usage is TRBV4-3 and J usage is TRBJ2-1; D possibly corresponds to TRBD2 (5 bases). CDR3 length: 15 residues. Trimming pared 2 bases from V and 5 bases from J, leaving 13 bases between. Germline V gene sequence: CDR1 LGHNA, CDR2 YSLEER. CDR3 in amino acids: CASSQSSSQNNEQFF. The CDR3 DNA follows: TGCGCCAGCAGCCAATCTTCTAGCCAGAACAATGAGCAGTTCTTC.

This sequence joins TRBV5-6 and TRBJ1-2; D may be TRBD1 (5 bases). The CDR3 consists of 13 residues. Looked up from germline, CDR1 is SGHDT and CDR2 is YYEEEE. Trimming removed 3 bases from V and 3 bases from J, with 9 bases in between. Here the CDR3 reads CASSSQDYYGYTF. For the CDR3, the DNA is TGTGCCAGCAGCTCACAGGATTACTATGGCTACACCTTC.

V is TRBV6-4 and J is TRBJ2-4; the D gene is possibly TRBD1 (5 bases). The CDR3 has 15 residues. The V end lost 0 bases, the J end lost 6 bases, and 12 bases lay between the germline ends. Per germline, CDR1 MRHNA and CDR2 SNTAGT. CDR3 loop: CASSDSGLRGNIQYF. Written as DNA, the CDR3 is TGTGCCAGCAGTGACTCGGGCCTTAGGGGAAACATTCAGTACTTC.

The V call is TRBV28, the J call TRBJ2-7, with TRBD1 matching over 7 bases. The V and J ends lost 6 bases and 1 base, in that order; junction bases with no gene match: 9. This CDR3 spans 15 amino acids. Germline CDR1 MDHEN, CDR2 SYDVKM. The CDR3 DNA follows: TGTGCCAGCAGCTACACCGGGACAGCTTCCTACGAGCAGTACTTC. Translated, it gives CASSYTGTASYEQYF.

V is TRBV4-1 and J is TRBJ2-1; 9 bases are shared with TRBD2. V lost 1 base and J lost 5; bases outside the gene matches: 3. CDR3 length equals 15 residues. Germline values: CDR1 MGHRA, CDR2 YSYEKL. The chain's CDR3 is CASSQVAGVDNEQFF. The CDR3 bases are TGCGCCAGCAGCCAAGTAGCGGGGGTAGACAATGAGCAGTTCTTC.

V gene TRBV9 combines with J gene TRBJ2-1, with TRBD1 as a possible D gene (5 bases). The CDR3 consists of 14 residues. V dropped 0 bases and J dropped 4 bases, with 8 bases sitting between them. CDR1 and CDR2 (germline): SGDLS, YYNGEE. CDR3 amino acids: CASSVGRQYNEQFF. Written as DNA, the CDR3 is TGTGCCAGCAGCGTAGGTCGACAGTACAATGAGCAGTTCTTC.

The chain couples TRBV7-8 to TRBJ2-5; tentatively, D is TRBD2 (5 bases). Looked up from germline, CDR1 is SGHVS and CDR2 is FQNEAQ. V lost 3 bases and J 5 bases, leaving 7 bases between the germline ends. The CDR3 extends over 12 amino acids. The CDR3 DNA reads TGTGCCAGCAGCTTGCGAGGGGAGACCCAGTACTTC. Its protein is CASSLRGETQYF.

This CDR3 reads CASSIGLADYNEQFF. The CDR3 region has the DNA TGTGCCAGTAGTATAGGGCTAGCGGACTACAATGAGCAGTTCTTC. The rearrangement uses TRBV19 and TRBJ2-1, with 7 bases lining up with TRBD2. With 1 base clipped from V and 3 bases from J, the junction kept 3 bases outside the gene matches. Germline CDR1 and CDR2: LNHDA and SQIVND (reference sequence). This CDR3 is built from 15 residues.

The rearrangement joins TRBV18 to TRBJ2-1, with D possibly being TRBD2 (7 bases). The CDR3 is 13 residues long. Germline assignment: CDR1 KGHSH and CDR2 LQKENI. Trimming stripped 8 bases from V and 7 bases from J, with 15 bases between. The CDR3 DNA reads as TGTGCCAGCCCAGGGGAGGGCACTAATGAGCAGTTCTTC. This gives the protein CASPGEGTNEQFF. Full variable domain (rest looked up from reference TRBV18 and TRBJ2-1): NAGVMQNPRHLVRRRGQEARLRCSPMKGHSHVYWYRQLPEEGLKFMVYLQKENIIDESGMPKERFSAEFPKEGPSILRIQQVVRGDSAAYFCASPGEGTNEQFFGPGTRLTVL.

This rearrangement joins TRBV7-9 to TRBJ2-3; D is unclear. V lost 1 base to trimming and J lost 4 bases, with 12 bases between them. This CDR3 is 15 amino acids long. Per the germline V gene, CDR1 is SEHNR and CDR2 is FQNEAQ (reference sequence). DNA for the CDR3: TGTGCCAGCAGCTTAGAAAAGACTGGGTCAGATACGCAGTATTTT. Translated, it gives CASSLEKTGSDTQYF.

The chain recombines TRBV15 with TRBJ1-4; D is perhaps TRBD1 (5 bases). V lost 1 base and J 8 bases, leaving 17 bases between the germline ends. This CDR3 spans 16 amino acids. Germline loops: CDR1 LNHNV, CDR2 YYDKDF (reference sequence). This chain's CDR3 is CATSRVGRAIGEKLFF. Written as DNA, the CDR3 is TGTGCCACCAGCAGAGTTGGCAGGGCCATAGGGGAAAAACTGTTTTTT.

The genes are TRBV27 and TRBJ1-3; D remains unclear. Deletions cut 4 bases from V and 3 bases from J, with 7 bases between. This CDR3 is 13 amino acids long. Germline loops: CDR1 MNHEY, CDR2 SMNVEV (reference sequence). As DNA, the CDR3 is TGTGCCAGCAGTTCACTTAGTGGAAACACCATATATTTT. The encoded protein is CASSSLSGNTIYF.

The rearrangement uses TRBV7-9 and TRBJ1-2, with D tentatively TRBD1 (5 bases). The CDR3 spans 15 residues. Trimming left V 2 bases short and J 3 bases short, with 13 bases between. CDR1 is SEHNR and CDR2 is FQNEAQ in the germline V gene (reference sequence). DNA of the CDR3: TGTGCCAGCAGCTTACAGGTCTTCAGGGACTATGGCTACACCTTC. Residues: CASSLQVFRDYGYTF.

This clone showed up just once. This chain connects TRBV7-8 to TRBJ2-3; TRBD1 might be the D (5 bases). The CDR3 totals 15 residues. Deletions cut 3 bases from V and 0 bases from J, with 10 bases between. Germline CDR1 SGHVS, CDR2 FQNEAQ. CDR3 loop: CASSLGRVSTDTQYF. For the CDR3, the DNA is TGTGCCAGCAGCTTGGGCAGGGTCAGCACAGATACGCAGTATTTT. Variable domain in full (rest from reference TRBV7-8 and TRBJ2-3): GAGVSQSPRYKVAKRGQDVALRCDPISGHVSLFWYQQALGQGPEFLTYFQNEAQLDKSGLPSDRFFAERPEGSVSTLKIQRTQQEDSAVYLCASSLGRVSTDTQYFGPGTRLTVL.

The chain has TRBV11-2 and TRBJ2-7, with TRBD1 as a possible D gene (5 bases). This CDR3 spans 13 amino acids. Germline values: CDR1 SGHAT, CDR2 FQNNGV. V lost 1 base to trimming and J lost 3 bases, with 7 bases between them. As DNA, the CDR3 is TGTGCCAGCAGCTTAGGACAGAGCTACGAGCAGTACTTC. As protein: CASSLGQSYEQYF.

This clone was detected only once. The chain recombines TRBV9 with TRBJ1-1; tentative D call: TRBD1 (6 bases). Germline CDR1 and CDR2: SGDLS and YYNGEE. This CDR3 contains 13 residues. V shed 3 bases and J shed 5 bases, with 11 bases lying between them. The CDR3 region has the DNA TGTGCCAGCAGCGGATCCGGGACAACTGAAGCTTTCTTT. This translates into CASSGSGTTEAFF.

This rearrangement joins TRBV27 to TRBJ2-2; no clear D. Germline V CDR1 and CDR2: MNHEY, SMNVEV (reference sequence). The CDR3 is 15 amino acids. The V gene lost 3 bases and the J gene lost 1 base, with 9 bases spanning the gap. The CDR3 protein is CASSFAQVNTGELFF. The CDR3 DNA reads TGTGCCAGCAGTTTCGCGCAGGTGAACACCGGGGAGCTGTTTTTT.

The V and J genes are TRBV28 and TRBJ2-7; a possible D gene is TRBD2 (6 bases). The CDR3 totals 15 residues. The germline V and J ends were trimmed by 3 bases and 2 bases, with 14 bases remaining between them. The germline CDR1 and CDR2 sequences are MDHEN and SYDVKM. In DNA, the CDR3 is TGTGCCAGCAGTTTCTCCAGCGGAGGGACCTACGAGCAGTACTTC. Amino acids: CASSFSSGGTYEQYF.

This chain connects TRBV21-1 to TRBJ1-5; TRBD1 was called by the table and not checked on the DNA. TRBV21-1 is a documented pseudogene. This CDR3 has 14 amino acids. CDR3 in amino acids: CAWNRQGADQPQHF. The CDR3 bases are TGTGCCTGGAACCGACAGGGGGCAGATCAGCCCCAGCATTTT.

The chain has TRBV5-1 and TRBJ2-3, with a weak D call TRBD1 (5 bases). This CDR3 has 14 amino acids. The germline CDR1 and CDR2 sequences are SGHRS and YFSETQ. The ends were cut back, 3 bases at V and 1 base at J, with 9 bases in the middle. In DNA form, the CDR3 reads TGCGCCAGCAGCTGGACAATCCGCACAGATACGCAGTATTTT. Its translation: CASSWTIRTDTQYF.

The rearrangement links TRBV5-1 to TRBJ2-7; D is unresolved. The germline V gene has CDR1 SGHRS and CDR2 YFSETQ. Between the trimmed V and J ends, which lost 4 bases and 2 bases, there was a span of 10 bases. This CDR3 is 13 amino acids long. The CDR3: CASSPTTPYEQYF. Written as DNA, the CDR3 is TGCGCCAGCAGCCCAACTACCCCCTACGAGCAGTACTTC.